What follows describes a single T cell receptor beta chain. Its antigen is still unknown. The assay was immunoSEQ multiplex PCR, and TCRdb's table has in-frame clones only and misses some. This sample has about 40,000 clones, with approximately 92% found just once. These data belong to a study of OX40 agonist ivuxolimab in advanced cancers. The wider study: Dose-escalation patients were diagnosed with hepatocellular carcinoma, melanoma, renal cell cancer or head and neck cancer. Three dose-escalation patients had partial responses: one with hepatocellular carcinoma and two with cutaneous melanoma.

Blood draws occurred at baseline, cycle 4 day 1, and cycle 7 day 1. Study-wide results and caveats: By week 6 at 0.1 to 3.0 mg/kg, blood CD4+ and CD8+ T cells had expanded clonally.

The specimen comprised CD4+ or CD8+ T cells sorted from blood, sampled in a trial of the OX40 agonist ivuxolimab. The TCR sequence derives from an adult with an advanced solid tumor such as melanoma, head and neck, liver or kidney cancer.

Here the CDR3 DNA reads TGTGCCAGCAGCTCGAAAAAAACCAACTCTGGAAACACCATATATTTT. Its translation: CASSSKKTNSGNTIYF. The chain couples TRBV5-4 to TRBJ1-3; the D is unclear. V lost 3 bases to trimming and J lost 0 bases, with 13 bases between them. CDR1 and CDR2 (germline): SGHNT, YYREEE (reference sequence). The length of the CDR3 is 16 residues.